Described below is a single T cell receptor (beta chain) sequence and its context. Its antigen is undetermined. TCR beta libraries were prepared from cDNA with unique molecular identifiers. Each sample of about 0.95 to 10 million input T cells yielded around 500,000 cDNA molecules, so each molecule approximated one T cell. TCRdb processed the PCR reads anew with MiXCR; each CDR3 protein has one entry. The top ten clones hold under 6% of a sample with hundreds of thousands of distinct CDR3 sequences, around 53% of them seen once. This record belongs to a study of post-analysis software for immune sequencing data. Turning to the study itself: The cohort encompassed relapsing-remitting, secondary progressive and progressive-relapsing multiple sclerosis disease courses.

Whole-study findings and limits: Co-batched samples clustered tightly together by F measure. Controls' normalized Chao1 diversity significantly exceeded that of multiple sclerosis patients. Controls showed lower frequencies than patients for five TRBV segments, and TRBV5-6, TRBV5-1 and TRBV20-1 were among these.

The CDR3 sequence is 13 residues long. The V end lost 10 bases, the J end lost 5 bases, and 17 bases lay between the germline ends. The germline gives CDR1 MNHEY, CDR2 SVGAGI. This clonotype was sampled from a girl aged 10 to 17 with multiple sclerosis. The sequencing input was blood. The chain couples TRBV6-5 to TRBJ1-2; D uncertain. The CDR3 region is CANHKGGGYGYTF. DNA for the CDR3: TGTGCCAACCATAAAGGAGGCGGATATGGCTACACCTTC.